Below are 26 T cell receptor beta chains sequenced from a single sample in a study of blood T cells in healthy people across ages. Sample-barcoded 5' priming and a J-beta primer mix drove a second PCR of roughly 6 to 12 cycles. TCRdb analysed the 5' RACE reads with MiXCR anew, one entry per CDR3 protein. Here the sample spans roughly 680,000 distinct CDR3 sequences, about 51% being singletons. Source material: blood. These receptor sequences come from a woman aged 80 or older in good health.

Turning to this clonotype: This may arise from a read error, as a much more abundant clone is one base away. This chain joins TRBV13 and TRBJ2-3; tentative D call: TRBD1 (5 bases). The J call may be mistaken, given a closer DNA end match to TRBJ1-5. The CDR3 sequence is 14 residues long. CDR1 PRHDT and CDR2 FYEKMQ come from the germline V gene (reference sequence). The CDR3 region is CASSRGLVTDTQHF. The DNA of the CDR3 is TGTGCCAGCAGCCGGGGACTAGTTACGGATACGCAGCATTTT.

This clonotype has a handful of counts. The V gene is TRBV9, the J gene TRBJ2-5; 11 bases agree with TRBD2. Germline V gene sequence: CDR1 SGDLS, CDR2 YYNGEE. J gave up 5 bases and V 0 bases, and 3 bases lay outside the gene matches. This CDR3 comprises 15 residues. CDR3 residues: CASSVVAGGGETQYF. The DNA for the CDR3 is TGTGCCAGCAGCGTAGTAGCGGGAGGGGGGGAGACCCAGTACTTC.

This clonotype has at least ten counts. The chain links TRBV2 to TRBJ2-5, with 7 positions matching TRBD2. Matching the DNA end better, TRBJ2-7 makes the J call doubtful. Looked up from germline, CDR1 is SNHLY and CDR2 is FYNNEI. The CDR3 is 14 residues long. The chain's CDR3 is CASSDLRLANEQYF. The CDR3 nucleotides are TGTGCCAGCAGTGATCTTCGACTAGCCAACGAGCAGTACTTC.

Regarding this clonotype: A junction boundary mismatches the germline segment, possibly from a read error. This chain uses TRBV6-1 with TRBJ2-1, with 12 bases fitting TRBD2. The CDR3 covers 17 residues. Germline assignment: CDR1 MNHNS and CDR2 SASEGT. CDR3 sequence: CASSPHPSGGVYNEQFF. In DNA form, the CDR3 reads TGCGCCAGCAGTCCCCATCCTAGCGGGGGGGTATACAATGAGCAGTTCTTC.

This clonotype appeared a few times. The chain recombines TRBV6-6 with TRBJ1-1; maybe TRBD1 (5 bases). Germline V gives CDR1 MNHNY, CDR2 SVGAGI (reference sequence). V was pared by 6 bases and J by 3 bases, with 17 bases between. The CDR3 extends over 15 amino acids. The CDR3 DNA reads TGTGCCAGCAGCTCCGGGTCCGGAGGGGACACTGAAGCTTTCTTT. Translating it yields CASSSGSGGDTEAFF.

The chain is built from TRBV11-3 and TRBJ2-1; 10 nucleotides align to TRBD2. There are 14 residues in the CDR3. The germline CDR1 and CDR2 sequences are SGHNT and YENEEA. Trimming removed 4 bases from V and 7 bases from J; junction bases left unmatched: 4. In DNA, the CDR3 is TGTGCCAGCAGCTCCCAAGCGGGGGGGAATGAGCAGTTCTTC. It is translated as CASSSQAGGNEQFF.

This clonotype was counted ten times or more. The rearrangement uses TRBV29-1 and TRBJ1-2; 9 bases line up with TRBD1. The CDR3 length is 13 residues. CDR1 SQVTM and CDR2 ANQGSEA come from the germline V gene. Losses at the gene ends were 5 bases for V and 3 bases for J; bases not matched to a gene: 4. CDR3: CSVLGQGDYGYTF. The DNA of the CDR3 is TGCAGCGTTCTGGGACAGGGTGACTATGGCTACACCTTC.

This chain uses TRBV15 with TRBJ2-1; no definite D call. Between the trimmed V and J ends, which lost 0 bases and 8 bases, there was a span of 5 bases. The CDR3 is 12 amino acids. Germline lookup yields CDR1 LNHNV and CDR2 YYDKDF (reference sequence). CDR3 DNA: TGTGCCACCAGCAGAGATCTGGATGAGCAGTTCTTC. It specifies CATSRDLDEQFF.

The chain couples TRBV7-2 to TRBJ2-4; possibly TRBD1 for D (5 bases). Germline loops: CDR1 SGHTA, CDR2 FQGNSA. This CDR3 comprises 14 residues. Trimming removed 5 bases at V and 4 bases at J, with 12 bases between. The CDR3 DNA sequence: TGTGCCAGCAGCCCATCCGGACAAAAAAACATTCAGTACTTC. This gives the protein CASSPSGQKNIQYF.

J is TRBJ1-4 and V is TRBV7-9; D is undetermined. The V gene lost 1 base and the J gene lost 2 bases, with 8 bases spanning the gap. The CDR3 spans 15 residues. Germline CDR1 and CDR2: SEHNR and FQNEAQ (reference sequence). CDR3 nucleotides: TGTGCCAGCAGCTTAGTCCTGAAGACTAATGAAAAACTGTTTTTT. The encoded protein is CASSLVLKTNEKLFF.

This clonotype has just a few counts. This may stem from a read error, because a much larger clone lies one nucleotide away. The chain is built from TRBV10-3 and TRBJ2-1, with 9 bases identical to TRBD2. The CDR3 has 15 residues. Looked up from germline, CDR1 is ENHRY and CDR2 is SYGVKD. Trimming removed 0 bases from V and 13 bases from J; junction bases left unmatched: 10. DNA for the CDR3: TGTGCCATCAGTGAGTCCGGAGGGGATAGCGGGAGTCAGTTCTTC. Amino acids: CAISESGGDSGSQFF.

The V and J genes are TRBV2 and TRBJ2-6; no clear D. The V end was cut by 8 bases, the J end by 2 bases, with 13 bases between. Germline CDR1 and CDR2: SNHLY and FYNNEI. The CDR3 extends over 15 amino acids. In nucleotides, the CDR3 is TGTGCCAGCCTGGAATCAAGGGCTGGGGCCAACGTCCTGACTTTC. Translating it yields CASLESRAGANVLTF.

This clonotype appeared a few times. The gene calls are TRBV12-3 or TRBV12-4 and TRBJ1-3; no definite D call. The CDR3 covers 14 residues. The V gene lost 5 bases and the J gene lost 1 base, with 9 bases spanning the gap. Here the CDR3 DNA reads TGTGCCAGCAGTGACCGCCTATCTGGAAACACCATATATTTT. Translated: CASSDRLSGNTIYF.

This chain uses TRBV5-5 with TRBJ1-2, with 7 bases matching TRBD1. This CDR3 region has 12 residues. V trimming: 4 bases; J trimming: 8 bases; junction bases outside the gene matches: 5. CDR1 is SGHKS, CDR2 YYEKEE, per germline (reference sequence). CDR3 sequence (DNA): TGTGCCAGCAGCGTGGGACAGTACGGCTACACCTTC. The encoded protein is CASSVGQYGYTF.

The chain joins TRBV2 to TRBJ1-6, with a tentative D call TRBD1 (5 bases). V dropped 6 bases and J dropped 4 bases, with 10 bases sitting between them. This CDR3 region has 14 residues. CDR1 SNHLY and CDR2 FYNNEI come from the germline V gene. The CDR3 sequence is CASSSGTYNSPLHF. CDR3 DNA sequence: TGTGCCAGCAGCTCCGGGACGTATAATTCACCCCTCCACTTT.

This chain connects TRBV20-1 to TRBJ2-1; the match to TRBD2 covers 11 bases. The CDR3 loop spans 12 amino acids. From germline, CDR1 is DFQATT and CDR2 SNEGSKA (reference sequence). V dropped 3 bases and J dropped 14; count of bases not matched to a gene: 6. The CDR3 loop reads CSASLAGGQKFF. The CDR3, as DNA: TGCAGTGCTAGCTTAGCGGGAGGGCAGAAGTTCTTC.

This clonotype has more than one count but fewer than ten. The chain's CDR3 is CASSDWSSYNEQFF. CDR3 DNA: TGTGCCAGCAGTGACTGGAGCTCCTACAATGAGCAGTTCTTC. The chain combines TRBV2 with TRBJ2-1; D is uncertain. Deletions cut 3 bases from V and 0 bases from J, with 6 bases between. Germline CDR1 and CDR2: SNHLY and FYNNEI. The CDR3 runs 14 residues.

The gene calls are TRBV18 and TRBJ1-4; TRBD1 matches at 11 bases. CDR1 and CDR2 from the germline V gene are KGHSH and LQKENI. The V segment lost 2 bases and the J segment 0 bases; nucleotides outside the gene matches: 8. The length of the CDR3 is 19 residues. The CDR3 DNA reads TGTGCCAGCTCACCAACTCTCGGACAGGGGGCCTCAACTAATGAAAAACTGTTTTTT. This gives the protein CASSPTLGQGASTNEKLFF.

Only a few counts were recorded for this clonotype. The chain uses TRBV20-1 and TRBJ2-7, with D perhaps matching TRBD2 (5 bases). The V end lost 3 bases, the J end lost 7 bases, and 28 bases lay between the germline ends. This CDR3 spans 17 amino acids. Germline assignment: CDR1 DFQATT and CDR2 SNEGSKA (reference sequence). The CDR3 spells CSARSLVGERSYNEQYF. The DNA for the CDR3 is TGCAGTGCTAGGTCCTTAGTCGGGGAGAGGAGCTACAATGAGCAGTACTTC.

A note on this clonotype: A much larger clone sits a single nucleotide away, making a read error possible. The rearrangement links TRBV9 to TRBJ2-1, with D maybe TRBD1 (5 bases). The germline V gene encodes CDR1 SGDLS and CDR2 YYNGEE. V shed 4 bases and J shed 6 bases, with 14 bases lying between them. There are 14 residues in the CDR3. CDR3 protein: CASSPRTFFNEQFF. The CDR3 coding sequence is TGTGCCAGCAGCCCGCGGACATTCTTCAATGAGCAGTTCTTC.

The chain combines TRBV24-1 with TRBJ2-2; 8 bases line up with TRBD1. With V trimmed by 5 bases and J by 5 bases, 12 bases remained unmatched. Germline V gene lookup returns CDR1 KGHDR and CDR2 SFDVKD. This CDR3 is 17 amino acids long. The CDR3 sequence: CATSAPEGTGWTGELFF. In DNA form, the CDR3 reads TGTGCCACCAGTGCCCCTGAGGGGACAGGATGGACCGGGGAGCTGTTTTTT.

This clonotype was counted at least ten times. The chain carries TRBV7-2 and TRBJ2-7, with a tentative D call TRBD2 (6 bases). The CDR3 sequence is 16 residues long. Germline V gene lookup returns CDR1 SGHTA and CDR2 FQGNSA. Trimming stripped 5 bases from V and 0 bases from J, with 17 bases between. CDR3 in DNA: TGTGCCAGCAGCCAGACCGCGGGGCATAACTCCTACGAGCAGTACTTC. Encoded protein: CASSQTAGHNSYEQYF.

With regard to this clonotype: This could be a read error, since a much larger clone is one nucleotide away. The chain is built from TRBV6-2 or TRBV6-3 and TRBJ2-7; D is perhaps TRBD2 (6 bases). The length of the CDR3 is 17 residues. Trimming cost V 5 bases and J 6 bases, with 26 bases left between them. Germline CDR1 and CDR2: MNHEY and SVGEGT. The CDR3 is CASSHRSGNEKRVEQYF. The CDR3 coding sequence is TGTGCCAGCAGTCATCGGTCAGGGAATGAGAAGCGGGTCGAGCAGTACTTC.

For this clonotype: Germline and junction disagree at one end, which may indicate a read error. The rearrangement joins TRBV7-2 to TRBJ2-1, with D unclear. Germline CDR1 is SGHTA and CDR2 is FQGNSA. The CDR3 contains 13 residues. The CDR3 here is CASSRPPSNERFF. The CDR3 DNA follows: TGTGCCAGCAGCCGACCTCCCAGCAATGAGCGGTTCTTC.

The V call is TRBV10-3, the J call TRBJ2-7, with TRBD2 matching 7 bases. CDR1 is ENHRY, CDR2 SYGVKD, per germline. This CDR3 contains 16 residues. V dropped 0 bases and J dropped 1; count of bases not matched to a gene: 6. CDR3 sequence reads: CAISESMASGSYEQYF. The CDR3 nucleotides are TGTGCCATCAGTGAGTCGATGGCTAGCGGTTCCTACGAGCAGTACTTC.

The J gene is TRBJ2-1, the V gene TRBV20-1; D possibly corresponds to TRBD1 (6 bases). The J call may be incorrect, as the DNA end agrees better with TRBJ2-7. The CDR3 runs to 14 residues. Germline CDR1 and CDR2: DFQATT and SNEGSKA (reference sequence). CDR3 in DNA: TGCAGTGCTGCAACAGGGAGCTCCTACAATGAGCAGTACTTC. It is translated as CSAATGSSYNEQYF.